This T cell receptor (beta chain) was sequenced during a study of shared clonotypes between healthy human individuals. Deep level was the assay's run setting. Original analysis: For the immunoSEQ data, sequences were junction-only without quality scores, so filtering differed. TCRdb keeps only in-frame clones here, not all; method: immunoSEQ multiplex PCR. V and J calls plus clone size are reproduced from that table; the DNA served to infer D and trimming. The sample shows more than 500,000 clones, around 96% of them seen only once. Germline V gives CDR1 SNHLY, CDR2 FYNNEI. The CDR3 consists of 15 residues. The junction had 10 bases not matched to a gene; V was cut back by 7 bases and J by 6 bases.

This receptor was identified in a woman younger than 45 in good health. This chain connects TRBV2 to TRBJ2-7; TRBD2 matches 12 bases. Sequenced sample: naive CD4+ T cells sorted from blood. The subset: CD45RA+ positively selected. The CDR3 DNA follows: TGTGCCAGCACCCTCACGACTAGCGGGAGATCCGAGCAGTACTTC. It translates to CASTLTTSGRSEQYF.